The 29 T cell receptor beta chains listed next were all sequenced from one sample in a study of OX40 agonist ivuxolimab in advanced cancers. Libraries were prepared by immunoSEQ multiplex PCR; TCRdb keeps only in-frame clonotypes and omits some of them. This table has fewer than 85,000 clones, roughly four fifths appearing once. Sequences were derived from CD4+ or CD8+ T cells sorted from blood, sampled in a trial of the OX40 agonist ivuxolimab. These receptors came from an adult with an advanced solid tumor such as melanoma, head and neck, liver or kidney cancer.

The CDR3 nucleotides read TGTGCCAGCAGCTTAGGGGGAGGGTCAGGGCAGCCCCAGCATTTT. Encoded protein: CASSLGGGSGQPQHF. V is TRBV7-9 and J is TRBJ1-5, with D tentatively TRBD1 (5 bases). V lost 1 base and J 7 bases, leaving 14 bases between the germline ends. The germline CDR1 and CDR2 sequences are SEHNR and FQNEAQ (reference sequence). This CDR3 is 15 amino acids long.

This rearrangement joins TRBV2 to TRBJ1-5; D perhaps matches TRBD1 (6 bases). With 7 bases removed from V and 4 bases from J, the gap between germline ends came to 14 bases. The germline V gene encodes CDR1 SNHLY and CDR2 FYNNEI. The CDR3 length is 14 residues. The chain's CDR3 is CASKRGTTNQPQHF. The CDR3, as DNA: TGTGCCAGCAAAAGGGGGACAACTAATCAGCCCCAGCATTTT.

This chain links TRBV28 with TRBJ1-2; D call uncertain. This CDR3 region has 16 residues. The V gene lost 3 bases and the J gene lost 0 bases, with 14 bases spanning the gap. Germline V gene lookup returns CDR1 MDHEN and CDR2 SYDVKM. CDR3 amino acids: CASSFLPGGSNYGYTF. CDR3 nucleotides: TGTGCCAGCAGTTTCCTCCCGGGAGGTTCTAACTATGGCTACACCTTC.

The CDR3 coding sequence is TGTGCCAGCAGCCCAGGGGGAGGCTACACCTTC. Its protein is CASSPGGGYTF. The rearrangement joins TRBV6-5 to TRBJ1-2; 7 positions match TRBD1. V shed 6 bases, J shed 8 bases, and the junction held 3 bases outside the gene matches. The CDR3 totals 11 residues. Germline CDR1 reads MNHEY; CDR2 reads SVGAGI.

The chain uses TRBV6-4 and TRBJ2-2; D call uncertain. V was pared by 3 bases and J by 2 bases, with 13 bases between. The CDR3 extends over 16 amino acids. Germline CDR1 and CDR2: MRHNA and SNTAGT. The CDR3 sequence is CASSDKRADNTGELFF. The CDR3 DNA is TGTGCCAGCAGTGATAAACGGGCCGACAACACCGGGGAGCTGTTTTTT.

V usage is TRBV10-3 and J usage is TRBJ1-4, with D possibly TRBD1 on 6 matching bases. V shed 9 bases and J shed 0 bases, with 8 bases lying between them. This CDR3 contains 13 residues. Germline assignment: CDR1 ENHRY and CDR2 SYGVKD. For the CDR3, the DNA is TGTGCCATACAGGGCGCAACTAATGAAAAACTGTTTTTT. It translates to CAIQGATNEKLFF.

The gene calls are TRBV5-1 and TRBJ2-7; perhaps D is TRBD1 or TRBD2 (5 bases each). Germline CDR1 is SGHRS and CDR2 is YFSETQ. Trimming removed 0 bases from V and 7 bases from J, with 14 bases in between. This CDR3 is 14 amino acids long. Here the CDR3 reads CASSLGGTGIEQYF. As DNA, the CDR3 is TGCGCCAGCAGCTTGGGTGGGACGGGGATAGAGCAGTACTTC.

The gene calls are TRBV7-8 and TRBJ2-1, with D possibly TRBD2 on 6 matching bases. Germline V gene lookup returns CDR1 SGHVS and CDR2 FQNEAQ. V gave up 5 bases and J gave up 7 bases, with 15 bases separating them. CDR3 length: 14 residues. The CDR3 DNA follows: TGTGCCAGCAGCGCCCGGGACTCCCTAAATGAGCAGTTCTTC. Its translation: CASSARDSLNEQFF.

This rearrangement joins TRBV5-1 to TRBJ2-3; a possible D gene is TRBD1 (5 bases). Germline CDR1 and CDR2: SGHRS and YFSETQ. V lost 5 bases and J 6 bases, leaving 19 bases between the germline ends. This CDR3 spans 15 amino acids. CDR3 loop: CASSPPQGLRDTQYF. The CDR3 coding sequence is TGCGCCAGCAGTCCACCCCAGGGCCTGAGGGATACGCAGTATTTT.

CDR3 DNA sequence: TGTGCCAGCAGCTTAGCGACTAGCGGGGGGCTCGAGCAGTACTTC. Translating it yields CASSLATSGGLEQYF. This chain uses TRBV7-2 with TRBJ2-7; TRBD2 aligns across 13 bases. This CDR3 region has 15 residues. The germline V gene encodes CDR1 SGHTA and CDR2 FQGNSA. J was trimmed by 6 bases and V by 0 bases; bases with no gene match: 2. Looking up the rest from reference TRBV7-2 and TRBJ2-7 gives the full variable domain: GAGVSQSPSNKVTEKGKDVELRCDPISGHTALYWYRQSLGQGLEFLIYFQGNSAPDKSGLPSDRFSAERTGGSVSTLTIQRTQQEDSAVYLCASSLATSGGLEQYFGPGTRLTVT.

V and J are TRBV19 and TRBJ1-2, with D possibly matching TRBD1 (5 bases). Looked up from germline, CDR1 is LNHDA and CDR2 is SQIVND (reference sequence). CDR3 length equals 15 residues. V was cut by 4 bases and J by 4 bases, with 16 bases left in between. DNA of the CDR3: TGTGCCAGTAGTACACGGGACTCATGGGGCTATGGCTACACCTTC. Its protein product is CASSTRDSWGYGYTF.

V and J are TRBV19 and TRBJ1-1, with 9 positions matching TRBD1. Germline V gene data show CDR1 as LNHDA and CDR2 as SQIVND (reference sequence). Losses at the gene ends were 5 bases for V and 7 bases for J; bases not matched to a gene: 8. The CDR3 consists of 14 residues. The CDR3 here is CASSQGTGIGEAFF. Written as DNA, the CDR3 is TGTGCCAGTAGTCAGGGGACAGGGATAGGTGAAGCTTTCTTT.

DNA of the CDR3: TGTGCCAGCAGCGTAGGACTGGTAATAAACACCGGGGAGCTGTTTTTT. It specifies CASSVGLVINTGELFF. The rearrangement joins TRBV9 to TRBJ2-2, with D unresolved. The germline V gene encodes CDR1 SGDLS and CDR2 YYNGEE. V was shortened by 0 bases and J by 2 bases, with 11 bases between the two germline ends. The length of the CDR3 is 16 residues.

The chain recombines TRBV29-1 with TRBJ2-3; D is ambiguous. Germline CDR1 and CDR2: SQVTM and ANQGSEA. Between the trimmed V and J ends, which lost 3 bases and 0 bases, there was a span of 13 bases. This CDR3 is 15 amino acids long. Written as DNA, the CDR3 is TGCAGCGTTGACCTAAGGCAGAGGAGCACAGATACGCAGTATTTT. Translating gives CSVDLRQRSTDTQYF.

The chain joins TRBV6-5 to TRBJ1-2; D call uncertain. The CDR3 is made up of 8 amino acids. CDR1 and CDR2 from the germline V gene are MNHEY and SVGAGI. The V gene lost 7 bases and the J gene lost 6 bases, with 0 bases spanning the gap. As DNA, the CDR3 is TGTGCCAGCAATGGCTACACCTTC. Amino acid sequence: CASNGYTF.

The gene calls are TRBV7-9 and TRBJ1-2; no clear D. V lost 2 bases and J lost 4, with 11 bases in between. Germline V gives CDR1 SEHNR, CDR2 FQNEAQ (reference sequence). The length of the CDR3 is 14 residues. The CDR3 DNA sequence: TGTGCCAGCAGCTTACTTGCAGCGATCTATGGCTACACCTTC. Translating gives CASSLLAAIYGYTF.

The chain uses TRBV5-4 and TRBJ2-3; 7 nucleotides match TRBD1. Per the germline V gene, CDR1 is SGHNT and CDR2 is YYREEE (reference sequence). CDR3 length equals 16 residues. Germline trimming cut 3 bases from V and 8 bases from J; bases unmatched to any gene: 15. The CDR3: CASSSASDRSSGTQYF. CDR3 sequence (DNA): TGTGCCAGCAGCTCTGCCTCGGACAGGAGCTCAGGTACGCAGTATTTT.

The chain links TRBV4-2 to TRBJ2-3, with D hard to call. The CDR3 has 15 residues. Germline values: CDR1 LGHNA, CDR2 YNFKEQ. V shed 0 bases and J shed 4 bases, with 11 bases lying between them. In DNA, the CDR3 is TGTGCCAGCAGCCAAGAACAAGGACGGCCAGATACGCAGTATTTT. Protein: CASSQEQGRPDTQYF.

J is TRBJ1-2 and V is TRBV27; D is unresolved. The CDR3 runs to 14 residues. The germline V gene encodes CDR1 MNHEY and CDR2 SMNVEV (reference sequence). V was clipped by 1 base and J by 2 bases, with 8 bases between them. The CDR3 reads CASSLWNRNYGYTF. In nucleotides, the CDR3 is TGTGCCAGCAGTTTATGGAATAGAAACTATGGCTACACCTTC.

The chain has TRBV5-1 and TRBJ1-4; TRBD1 matches at 8 bases. The CDR3 loop spans 15 amino acids. From germline, CDR1 is SGHRS and CDR2 YFSETQ. J gave up 4 bases and V 4 bases, and 6 bases lay outside the gene matches. CDR3 sequence: CASSLGQGNNEKLFF. The CDR3 nucleotides are TGCGCCAGCAGCCTCGGACAGGGCAATAATGAAAAACTGTTTTTT. Full variable domain (missing parts from reference TRBV5-1 and TRBJ1-4): KAGVTQTPRYLIKTRGQQVTLSCSPISGHRSVSWYQQTPGQGLQFLFEYFSETQRNKGNFPGRFSGRQFSNSRSEMNVSTLELGDSALYLCASSLGQGNNEKLFFGSGTQLSVL.

Regarding this clone: At the DNA level, this CDR3 is encoded by other sequences in the same sample as well. The V and J genes are TRBV18 and TRBJ1-1; D unclear. Between the trimmed V and J ends, which lost 4 bases and 3 bases, there was a span of 9 bases. From germline, CDR1 is KGHSH and CDR2 LQKENI. The CDR3 totals 13 residues. The CDR3 reads CASSRGRDTEAFF. CDR3 DNA sequence: TGTGCCAGCTCACGAGGCCGCGACACTGAAGCTTTCTTT.

V usage is TRBV5-1 and J usage is TRBJ1-1; maybe TRBD1 (5 bases). The ends were cut back, 2 bases at V and 0 bases at J, with 20 bases in the middle. This CDR3 region has 18 residues. Germline CDR1 reads SGHRS; CDR2 reads YFSETQ. CDR3: CASSLGDRSRIMNTEAFF. CDR3 DNA sequence: TGCGCCAGCAGCTTAGGGGACCGGAGCAGGATCATGAACACTGAAGCTTTCTTT.

This chain joins TRBV11-1 and TRBJ1-2; D not resolved. V was pared by 3 bases and J by 1 base, with 18 bases between. CDR3 length: 17 residues. Germline values: CDR1 SGHAT, CDR2 FQDESV (reference sequence). The CDR3 DNA follows: TGTGCCAGCAGCTTTAGCGGCGGACGGAATAATAACTATGGCTACACCTTC. This sequence encodes CASSFSGGRNNNYGYTF.

The gene calls are TRBV7-8 and TRBJ1-5, with D tentatively TRBD1 (5 bases). The germline V gene encodes CDR1 SGHVS and CDR2 FQNEAQ. Trimming left V 5 bases short and J 3 bases short, with 11 bases between. The CDR3 consists of 14 residues. CDR3 sequence reads: CASSRDSPNQPQHF. CDR3 sequence (DNA): TGTGCCAGCAGCCGGGACTCCCCCAATCAGCCCCAGCATTTT.

This clone showed up just once. The chain recombines TRBV29-1 with TRBJ2-3; D may be TRBD1 (6 bases). The CDR3 totals 15 residues. Trimming stripped 2 bases from V and 2 bases from J, with 14 bases between. The V gene's germline CDR1 is SQVTM and CDR2 ANQGSEA. In nucleotides, the CDR3 is TGCAGCGTTGAATCTGAGGACAGAAACACAGATACGCAGTATTTT. Protein sequence: CSVESEDRNTDTQYF.

The chain recombines TRBV18 with TRBJ1-1; 9 positions match TRBD1. V dropped 3 bases and J dropped 5; count of bases not matched to a gene: 7. This CDR3 region has 15 residues. From germline, CDR1 is KGHSH and CDR2 LQKENI. DNA for the CDR3: TGTGCCAGCTCACCGTTACAGGGGGCGGATACTGAAGCTTTCTTT. This gives the protein CASSPLQGADTEAFF.

This clone was detected once. This sequence joins TRBV5-1 and TRBJ1-2; D might be TRBD1 (5 bases). CDR3 length: 15 residues. The V end was cut by 2 bases, the J end by 2 bases, with 13 bases between. Per germline, CDR1 SGHRS and CDR2 YFSETQ. The CDR3 nucleotides read TGCGCCAGCAGCTTTGACTTTTCAGGGAACTATGGCTACACCTTC. It translates to CASSFDFSGNYGYTF.

This chain joins TRBV15 and TRBJ1-2; 7 nucleotides line up with TRBD1. Germline V gene sequence: CDR1 LNHNV, CDR2 YYDKDF (reference sequence). Losses at the gene ends were 3 bases for V and 7 bases for J; bases not matched to a gene: 8. The length of the CDR3 is 14 residues. The CDR3 DNA reads as TGTGCCACCAGCAGGGGAACAGGGGCGGCTGGCTACACCTTC. Translated: CATSRGTGAAGYTF.

The chain combines TRBV4-2 with TRBJ2-3; 15 bases are shared with TRBD2. V shed 0 bases, J shed 3 bases, and the junction held 7 bases outside the gene matches. CDR1 and CDR2 from the germline V gene are LGHNA and YNFKEQ. The CDR3 contains 19 residues. The CDR3 protein is CASSQDRGLAGGFTDTQYF. The CDR3, as DNA: TGTGCCAGCAGCCAAGATCGGGGACTAGCGGGGGGATTTACAGATACGCAGTATTTT.